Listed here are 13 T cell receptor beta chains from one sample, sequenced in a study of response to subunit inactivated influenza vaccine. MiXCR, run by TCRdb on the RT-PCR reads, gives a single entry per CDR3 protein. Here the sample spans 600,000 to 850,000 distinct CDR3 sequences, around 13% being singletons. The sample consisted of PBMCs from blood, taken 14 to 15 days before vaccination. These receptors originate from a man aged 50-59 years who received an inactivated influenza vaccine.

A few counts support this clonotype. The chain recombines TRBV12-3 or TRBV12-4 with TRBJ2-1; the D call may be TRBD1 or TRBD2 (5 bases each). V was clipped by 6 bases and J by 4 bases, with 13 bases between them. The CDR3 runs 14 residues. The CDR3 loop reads CASRDRDGYNEQFF. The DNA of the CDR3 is TGTGCCAGCAGGGACCGGGACGGATACAATGAGCAGTTCTTC.

The CDR3 nucleotides read TGTGCCTGGAGGACAGATAGCTCCTACAATGAGCAGTTCTTC. Encoded protein: CAWRTDSSYNEQFF. This chain links TRBV30 with TRBJ2-1; D may be TRBD1 (5 bases). The CDR3 contains 14 residues. V lost 3 bases to trimming and J lost 0 bases, with 9 bases between them. CDR1 is GTSNPN and CDR2 is SVGIG in the germline V gene (reference sequence). Full variable domain (missing parts from reference TRBV30 and TRBJ2-1): SQTIHQWPATLVQPVGSPLSLECTVEGTSNPNLYWYRQAAGRGLQLLFYSVGIGQISSEVPQNLSASRPQDRQFILSSKKLLLSDSGFYLCAWRTDSSYNEQFFGPGTRLTVL.

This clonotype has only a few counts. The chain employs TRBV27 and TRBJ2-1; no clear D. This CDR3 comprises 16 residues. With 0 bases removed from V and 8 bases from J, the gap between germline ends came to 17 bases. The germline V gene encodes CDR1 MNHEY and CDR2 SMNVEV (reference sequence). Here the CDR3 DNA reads TGTGCCAGCAGTTTATCTGTTGACTTAAGAGGATATGAGCAGTTCTTC. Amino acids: CASSLSVDLRGYEQFF.

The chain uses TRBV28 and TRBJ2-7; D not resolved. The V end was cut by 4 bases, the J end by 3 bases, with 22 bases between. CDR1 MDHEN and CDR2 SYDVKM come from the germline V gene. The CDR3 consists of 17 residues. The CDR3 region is CASSSLDFTSYLYEQYF. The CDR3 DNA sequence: TGTGCCAGCAGTTCGCTAGATTTTACGTCATACCTCTACGAGCAGTACTTC.

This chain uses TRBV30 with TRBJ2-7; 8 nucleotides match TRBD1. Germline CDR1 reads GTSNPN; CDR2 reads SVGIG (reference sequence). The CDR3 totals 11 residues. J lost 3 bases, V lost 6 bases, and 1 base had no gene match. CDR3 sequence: CACDRGYEQYF. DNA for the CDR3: TGTGCCTGTGACAGGGGCTACGAGCAGTACTTC.

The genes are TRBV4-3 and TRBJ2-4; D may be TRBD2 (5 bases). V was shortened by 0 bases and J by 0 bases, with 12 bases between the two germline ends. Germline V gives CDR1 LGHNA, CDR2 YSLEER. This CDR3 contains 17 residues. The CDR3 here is CASSQDRRGLAKNIQYF. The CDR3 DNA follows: TGCGCCAGCAGCCAAGATAGGCGCGGGTTAGCCAAAAACATTCAGTACTTC.

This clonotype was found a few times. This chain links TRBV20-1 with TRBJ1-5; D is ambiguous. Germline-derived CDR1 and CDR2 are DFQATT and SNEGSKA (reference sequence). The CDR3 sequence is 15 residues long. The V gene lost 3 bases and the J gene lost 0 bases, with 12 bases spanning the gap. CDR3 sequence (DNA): TGCAGTGCTAGTGTGGCCGCGTATAGCAATCAGCCCCAGCATTTT. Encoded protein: CSASVAAYSNQPQHF.

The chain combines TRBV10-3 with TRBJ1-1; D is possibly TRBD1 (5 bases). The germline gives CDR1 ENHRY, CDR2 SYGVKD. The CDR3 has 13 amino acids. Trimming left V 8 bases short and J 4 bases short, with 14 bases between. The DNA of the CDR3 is TGTGCCATCTCATCAGGGTGGGCCACTGAAGCTTTCTTT. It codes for CAISSGWATEAFF.

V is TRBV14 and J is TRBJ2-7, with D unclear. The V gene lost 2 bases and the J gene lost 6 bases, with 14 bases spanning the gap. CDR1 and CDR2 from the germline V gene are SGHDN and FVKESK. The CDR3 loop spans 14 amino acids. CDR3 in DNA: TGTGCCAGCAGCCAACGGTTTTTGACGACCGAGCAGTACTTC. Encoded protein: CASSQRFLTTEQYF.

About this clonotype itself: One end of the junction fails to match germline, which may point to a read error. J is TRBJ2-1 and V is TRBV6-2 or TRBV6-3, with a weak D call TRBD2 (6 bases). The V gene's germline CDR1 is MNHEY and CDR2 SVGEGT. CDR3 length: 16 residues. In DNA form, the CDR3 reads TGTGCCAGCCTAGCTCGTCGGCGGGGCTCCTACGATGAGCAGTTCTTC. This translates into CASLARRRGSYDEQFF.

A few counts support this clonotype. For the CDR3, the DNA is TGTGCCAGCAGTTTAGCGGGAAGAGGCCGCAATCAGCCCCAGCATTTT. Amino acids: CASSLAGRGRNQPQHF. The chain has TRBV12-3 or TRBV12-4 and TRBJ1-5; D remains ambiguous. Between the trimmed V and J ends, which lost 0 bases and 2 bases, there was a span of 11 bases. The CDR3 is made up of 16 amino acids.

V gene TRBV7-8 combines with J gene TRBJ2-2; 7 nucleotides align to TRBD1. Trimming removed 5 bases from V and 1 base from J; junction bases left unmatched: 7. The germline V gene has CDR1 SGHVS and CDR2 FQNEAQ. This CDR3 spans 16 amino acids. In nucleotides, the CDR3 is TGTGCCAGCAGCCAGGGACAGTTGGGGAACACCGGGGAGCTGTTTTTT. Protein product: CASSQGQLGNTGELFF.

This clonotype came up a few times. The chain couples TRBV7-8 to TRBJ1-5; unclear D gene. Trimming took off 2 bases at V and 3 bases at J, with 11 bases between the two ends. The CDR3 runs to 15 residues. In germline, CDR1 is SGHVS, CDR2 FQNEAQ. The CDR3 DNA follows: TGTGCCAGCAGCTTAACGCGGCTACTCAATCAGCCCCAGCATTTT. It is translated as CASSLTRLLNQPQHF.